These 32 T cell receptor beta chains were all obtained from the same sample, sequenced in a study of cytomegalovirus exposure and HLA in healthy donors. Use of 60 Vbeta and 13 Jbeta primers characterized the PCR. Clones were sequenced by immunoSEQ multiplex PCR, and TCRdb holds only the in-frame ones, with some missing. The table includes about 200,000 clones, 78% detected once. The sample consisted of PBMCs. Receptor source: a woman in her 30s in good health and CMV-seropositive.

The chain is built from TRBV19 and TRBJ1-5, with a tentative D call TRBD1 (5 bases). Germline values: CDR1 LNHDA, CDR2 SQIVND (reference sequence). The CDR3 covers 13 residues. Trimming left V 7 bases short and J 7 bases short, with 14 bases between. CDR3 region: CASKVGVRQPQHF. The CDR3 DNA reads TGTGCCAGTAAGGTAGGGGTCCGGCAGCCCCAGCATTTT.

This sequence joins TRBV5-5 and TRBJ2-1; the D gene is possibly TRBD2 (5 bases). The germline V and J ends were trimmed by 4 bases and 3 bases, with 8 bases remaining between them. Looked up from germline, CDR1 is SGHKS and CDR2 is YYEKEE (reference sequence). The CDR3 contains 13 residues. CDR3 sequence (DNA): TGTGCCAGCAGCCACGGGATCTACAATGAGCAGTTCTTC. Encoded protein: CASSHGIYNEQFF.

The table lists this clone with a few counts. V usage is TRBV7-2 and J usage is TRBJ2-1, with TRBD2 matching over 7 bases. The trim removed 5 bases at V and 0 bases at J, leaving 7 bases unmatched. Germline V CDR1 and CDR2: SGHTA, FQGNSA. The CDR3 contains 16 residues. CDR3 in DNA: TGTGCCAGCAGCACGATTAGCGGGCGCTCCTACAATGAGCAGTTCTTC. It specifies CASSTISGRSYNEQFF.

This chain uses TRBV6-5 with TRBJ1-4, with D unclear. With 8 bases removed from V and 7 bases from J, the gap between germline ends came to 14 bases. Germline CDR1 reads MNHEY; CDR2 reads SVGAGI. The CDR3 consists of 13 residues. CDR3 residues: CASSSTGGEKLFF. CDR3 nucleotides: TGTGCCAGCTCTAGTACCGGAGGTGAAAAACTGTTTTTT.

The chain links TRBV11-1 to TRBJ1-5; D may be TRBD1 (6 bases). The CDR3 runs 16 residues. Germline V gives CDR1 SGHAT, CDR2 FQDESV (reference sequence). V was shortened by 5 bases and J by 7 bases, with 21 bases between the two germline ends. The CDR3 region has the DNA TGTGCCAGCAGCCAGGGGTTGCTGAGATCGCGGCAGCCCCAGCATTTT. Translating gives CASSQGLLRSRQPQHF.

CDR3 in DNA: TGTGCCAGCAGGCTCACCACAGGGGTGGAGACCCAGTACTTC. This codes for CASRLTTGVETQYF. The chain carries TRBV6-5 and TRBJ2-5, with TRBD1 identical over 7 bases. The J segment lost 5 bases and the V segment lost 6 bases, leaving 9 bases of the junction unmatched. CDR1 is MNHEY, CDR2 SVGAGI, per germline. The CDR3 extends over 14 amino acids.

The CDR3 DNA reads as TGTGCCAGTAGTATAGCGGGAGGGACGGTGGAGACCCAGTACTTC. Translation: CASSIAGGTVETQYF. The chain couples TRBV19 to TRBJ2-5; 8 bases map to TRBD2. The CDR3 loop spans 15 amino acids. V was pared by 1 base and J by 5 bases, with 6 bases of the junction left unmatched. Germline CDR1 and CDR2: LNHDA and SQIVND (reference sequence).

V and J are TRBV2 and TRBJ2-7, with 7 positions matching TRBD2. The CDR3 runs to 14 residues. J lost 5 bases, V lost 8 bases, and 12 bases had no gene match. Germline CDR1 SNHLY, CDR2 FYNNEI. The CDR3 spells CASGPPGRVNEQYF. CDR3 coding DNA: TGTGCCAGCGGCCCACCGGGGAGGGTAAACGAGCAGTACTTC.

V is TRBV19 and J is TRBJ2-2, with a weak D call TRBD2 (5 bases). The CDR3 totals 15 residues. Between the trimmed V and J ends, which lost 4 bases and 2 bases, there was a span of 11 bases. Per the germline V gene, CDR1 is LNHDA and CDR2 is SQIVND (reference sequence). The CDR3, as DNA: TGTGCCAGTAGTAGGGAGATCGTCAACACCGGGGAGCTGTTTTTT. Translation: CASSREIVNTGELFF.

This clone occurred a few times. This CDR3 is also generated by other DNA sequences in the sample. The chain recombines TRBV28 with TRBJ1-1; no clear D gene. V was pared by 3 bases and J by 2 bases, with 7 bases between. There are 13 residues in the CDR3. CDR1 is MDHEN and CDR2 is SYDVKM in the germline V gene. CDR3 residues: CASSFYRNTEAFF. In DNA form, the CDR3 reads TGTGCCAGCAGTTTCTATCGAAACACTGAAGCTTTCTTT.

This chain links TRBV5-5 with TRBJ1-3; D remains ambiguous. Trimming pared 2 bases from V and 0 bases from J, leaving 6 bases between. Germline V gene sequence: CDR1 SGHKS, CDR2 YYEKEE (reference sequence). CDR3 length equals 14 residues. The CDR3 bases are TGTGCCAGCAGCTTTCAATCCTCTGGAAACACCATATATTTT. Protein: CASSFQSSGNTIYF. The full variable domain, completed using reference TRBV5-5 and TRBJ1-3, is DAGVTQSPTHLIKTRGQQVTLRCSPISGHKSVSWYQQVLGQGPQFIFQYYEKEERGRGNFPDRFSARQFPNYSSELNVNALLLGDSALYLCASSFQSSGNTIYFGEGSWLTVV.

As concerns this clone: The junction and the germline gene differ at one end; a read error may be behind it. The chain combines TRBV7-9 with TRBJ2-3, with TRBD2 as a possible D gene (5 bases). Germline V gene sequence: CDR1 SEHNR, CDR2 FQNEAQ (reference sequence). There are 13 residues in the CDR3. The CDR3 protein is CASSLVLREKETF. CDR3 nucleotides: TGTGCCAGCAGCTTAGTACTACGGGAAAAGGAGACCTTT.

CDR3 loop: CASSSSGEETQYF. CDR3 coding DNA: TGTGCCAGCAGCTCTAGCGGGGAAGAGACCCAGTACTTC. The chain employs TRBV11-2 and TRBJ2-5, with 9 bases matching TRBD2. Germline CDR1 SGHAT, CDR2 FQNNGV. The CDR3 totals 13 residues. After removal of 4 bases from V and 3 bases from J, the junction contained 0 bases not matched to a gene.

The chain has TRBV7-6 and TRBJ2-7, with 8 positions matching TRBD1. There are 15 residues in the CDR3. Germline values: CDR1 SGHVS, CDR2 FNYEAQ. With V trimmed by 0 bases and J by 0 bases, 1 base remained unmatched. CDR3 loop: CASSLAGQGSYEQYF. For the CDR3, the DNA is TGTGCCAGCAGCTTAGCCGGACAGGGCTCCTACGAGCAGTACTTC.

V gene TRBV28 combines with J gene TRBJ2-5; TRBD2 aligns across 9 bases. CDR3 length: 14 residues. V shed 5 bases, J shed 5 bases, and the junction held 6 bases outside the gene matches. Germline V gene data show CDR1 as MDHEN and CDR2 as SYDVKM. CDR3 region: CASSMGGGEETQYF. In DNA form, the CDR3 reads TGTGCCAGCAGTATGGGCGGGGGGGAGGAGACCCAGTACTTC.

V and J are TRBV29-1 and TRBJ1-1; TRBD1 matches at 9 bases. This CDR3 has 15 residues. Trimming at V came to 7 bases and at J to 1 base, leaving 10 bases not matched to a gene. From germline, CDR1 is SQVTM and CDR2 ANQGSEA. CDR3 sequence reads: CSAGGDREANTEAFF. DNA of the CDR3: TGCAGCGCTGGGGGGGACAGGGAGGCGAACACTGAAGCTTTCTTT.

The chain uses TRBV11-2 and TRBJ2-3; maybe TRBD2 (6 bases). Trimming cost V 2 bases and J 0 bases, with 12 bases left between them. In germline, CDR1 is SGHAT, CDR2 FQNNGV. There are 16 residues in the CDR3. This CDR3 reads CASSLSVSGSTDTQYF. The CDR3 DNA is TGTGCCAGCAGCTTATCCGTGAGCGGGAGCACAGATACGCAGTATTTT.

The V and J genes are TRBV1 and TRBJ2-3; the table gives TRBD2 as D, unverified against the DNA. TRBV1 is a listed pseudogene. There are 20 residues in the CDR3. This CDR3 is CTSSQDISSVAGGRVDTQYF. In DNA, the CDR3 is TGCACCAGCAGCCAAGATATATCTTCTGTCGCGGGGGGGCGGGTAGATACGCAGTATTTT.

The genes are TRBV11-3 and TRBJ2-7; D is possibly TRBD2 (5 bases). Germline V gives CDR1 SGHNT, CDR2 YENEEA. The CDR3 loop spans 14 amino acids. Between the trimmed V and J ends, which lost 3 bases and 5 bases, there was a span of 14 bases. The CDR3 here is CASSFGGRWDEQYF. The CDR3 nucleotides are TGTGCCAGCAGCTTTGGCGGGCGGTGGGACGAGCAGTACTTC.

The chain carries TRBV15 and TRBJ1-2; 11 bases fit TRBD1. Germline lookup yields CDR1 LNHNV and CDR2 YYDKDF (reference sequence). The CDR3 covers 16 residues. After removal of 1 base from V and 3 bases from J, the junction contained 4 bases not matched to a gene. The CDR3, as DNA: TGTGCCACCAGCAGAGGGGGGGACAGGGGGGACTATGGCTACACCTTC. Translating it yields CATSRGGDRGDYGYTF.

The chain carries TRBV5-4 and TRBJ1-1; D might be TRBD1 (6 bases). The CDR3 sequence is 13 residues long. Germline CDR1 reads SGHNT; CDR2 reads YYREEE (reference sequence). Trimming cost V 5 bases and J 4 bases, with 12 bases left between them. CDR3 protein: CASSFGQFTEAFF. For the CDR3, the DNA is TGTGCCAGCAGTTTTGGACAGTTCACTGAAGCTTTCTTT.

CDR3 in DNA: TGTGCCAGCAGCTCACTTAGCACAGATACGCAGTATTTT. Its translation: CASSSLSTDTQYF. The rearrangement joins TRBV7-6 to TRBJ2-3, with D hard to call. The CDR3 spans 13 residues. Germline-derived CDR1 and CDR2 are SGHVS and FNYEAQ. V gave up 4 bases and J gave up 0 bases, with 5 bases separating them.

The gene calls are TRBV4-1 and TRBJ2-5; tentatively, D is TRBD1 (5 bases). Germline-derived CDR1 and CDR2 are MGHRA and YSYEKL. V gave up 2 bases and J gave up 5 bases, with 18 bases separating them. The CDR3 sequence is 16 residues long. The CDR3 sequence: CASSQPLGRGAETQYF. In DNA form, the CDR3 reads TGCGCCAGCAGCCAACCCCTGGGAAGGGGCGCGGAGACCCAGTACTTC.

This sequence joins TRBV11-2 and TRBJ2-1; 14 bases map to TRBD2. The junction had 1 base not matched to a gene; V was cut back by 3 bases and J by 6 bases. The germline V gene has CDR1 SGHAT and CDR2 FQNNGV. This CDR3 comprises 15 residues. CDR3 sequence: CASSLTSGGANEQFF. The CDR3 DNA is TGTGCCAGCAGCTTGACTAGCGGGGGGGCCAATGAGCAGTTCTTC.

The J gene is TRBJ1-2, the V gene TRBV10-3; a weak D match, TRBD1 (5 bases). The CDR3 covers 13 residues. V was cut by 7 bases and J by 0 bases, with 9 bases left in between. Germline V gene sequence: CDR1 ENHRY, CDR2 SYGVKD. In nucleotides, the CDR3 is TGTGCCATCACCGACAGTCCTAACTATGGCTACACCTTC. This encodes CAITDSPNYGYTF.

The rearrangement links TRBV30 to TRBJ1-1, with D possibly being TRBD1 (5 bases). Germline V gene sequence: CDR1 GTSNPN, CDR2 SVGIG (reference sequence). The CDR3 extends over 13 amino acids. Trimming left V 5 bases short and J 3 bases short, with 13 bases between. CDR3: CAWATGRDTEAFF. For the CDR3, the DNA is TGTGCCTGGGCTACAGGTAGGGACACTGAAGCTTTCTTT.

The V and J genes are TRBV10-3 and TRBJ2-2; 12 nucleotides match TRBD2. V lost 6 bases and J lost 3; bases outside the gene matches: 5. The CDR3 is made up of 16 amino acids. CDR1 and CDR2 from the germline V gene are ENHRY and SYGVKD. CDR3 loop: CAIRPLAGGDTGELFF. The CDR3 DNA is TGTGCCATCAGACCACTAGCGGGAGGCGACACCGGGGAGCTGTTTTTT.

V and J are TRBV7-4 and TRBJ1-4, with D unresolved. Germline CDR1 and CDR2: SGHVT and SQSDAQ. V lost 8 bases and J lost 7, with 23 bases in between. The CDR3 sequence is 16 residues long. The CDR3 loop is CASGSQRPGRGEKLFF. The DNA of the CDR3 is TGTGCCAGCGGGAGCCAGCGGCCTGGGCGGGGTGAAAAACTGTTTTTT.

This chain uses TRBV6-5 with TRBJ1-2, with D tentatively TRBD1 (5 bases). The germline gives CDR1 MNHEY, CDR2 SVGAGI. With 6 bases removed from V and 7 bases from J, the gap between germline ends came to 15 bases. The CDR3 spans 13 residues. In nucleotides, the CDR3 is TGTGCCAGCAGCGACAGTGGGTTCTCTGGCTACACCTTC. It translates to CASSDSGFSGYTF.

The sample holds one count of this clone. The chain combines TRBV5-4 with TRBJ2-3; TRBD1 aligns across 8 bases. V trimming: 6 bases; J trimming: 5 bases; junction bases outside the gene matches: 5. This CDR3 spans 13 amino acids. From germline, CDR1 is SGHNT and CDR2 YYREEE (reference sequence). The CDR3 DNA follows: TGTGCCAGCACCACAGGGGGAGAAGATACGCAGTATTTT. Translation: CASTTGGEDTQYF.

The V gene is TRBV5-1, the J gene TRBJ2-7, with unresolved D. The germline CDR1 and CDR2 sequences are SGHRS and YFSETQ. The CDR3 has 14 residues. V dropped 0 bases and J dropped 1 base, with 8 bases sitting between them. Here the CDR3 reads CASSLVAGSYEQYF. In DNA, the CDR3 is TGCGCCAGCAGCTTGGTGGCAGGTTCCTACGAGCAGTACTTC.

This clone turned up a few times. The rearrangement joins TRBV18 to TRBJ1-5; possible D gene TRBD1, 5 bases. V lost 2 bases and J 4 bases, leaving 15 bases between the germline ends. The CDR3 covers 16 residues. In germline, CDR1 is KGHSH, CDR2 LQKENI. The CDR3 DNA follows: TGTGCCAGCTCACCAAGCTCGGGGGGACGGAATCAGCCCCAGCATTTT. Its translation is CASSPSSGGRNQPQHF.